This record concerns one T cell receptor beta chain sequence. The CDR3 spans 12 residues. The V segment lost 5 bases and the J segment 6 bases; nucleotides outside the gene matches: 3. Germline CDR1 GTSNPN, CDR2 SVGIG (reference sequence). Amplification used 60 V beta primers and 13 J beta primers. The table came from immunoSEQ multiplex PCR; TCRdb's copy has only in-frame clones and leaves some out. The table has 99,000 or so clones, 85% to 90% seen once; the top ten hold approximately 2.7%. The sample comes from a study of glioma-infiltrating T cells after dendritic cell vaccination. Study at large: Treatment, given 2003 to 2012, was autologous tumor lysate-pulsed dendritic cell vaccination.

Time point here: after dendritic cell vaccination, including at tumor progression/relapse. The rearrangement uses TRBV30 and TRBJ1-2; 10 bases agree with TRBD1. The sequence was obtained from a human donor with glioblastoma. Source: blood, taken after dendritic cell vaccination. The CDR3 DNA reads TGTGCCTGGTCGACAGGGGGCAATGGCTACACCTTC. Its translation is CAWSTGGNGYTF.